This T cell receptor (beta chain) was documented in a study of blood T cell repertoires in COVID-19. The CDR3 contains 18 residues. Germline lookup yields CDR1 MDHEN and CDR2 SYDVKM. V gave up 5 bases and J gave up 6 bases, with 26 bases separating them. The assay was immunoSEQ multiplex PCR, and TCRdb's table has in-frame clones only and misses some. The sample lists under 250,000 clones, 83% seen once, with less than 3.5% in the top ten. The clonotype originates from a man aged 50-59 years with active or convalescent COVID-19. Sequenced input: peripheral blood. The V gene is TRBV28, the J gene TRBJ2-1, with D possibly TRBD2 on 5 matching bases. The CDR3 DNA reads TGTGCCAGCAGTCCCCCCGTTTGGCGGCAGGACTGGGGCAATGAGCAGTTCTTC. Its translation is CASSPPVWRQDWGNEQFF.